A single sample gave rise to the 17 T cell receptor beta chains below, sequenced in a study of blood T cell repertoires in COVID-19. Profiling relied on immunoSEQ multiplex PCR, and the TCRdb table lists in-frame clones only, not all of them. The sample yields about 210,000 clones, approximately 85% seen once. Sequenced input: peripheral blood. These receptors originate from a woman in her sixties or seventies with COVID-19, enrolled during active disease.

V and J are TRBV19 and TRBJ1-3; 7 bases are a match to TRBD1. This CDR3 spans 16 amino acids. Germline V gives CDR1 LNHDA, CDR2 SQIVND (reference sequence). V lost 4 bases, J lost 0 bases, and 6 bases stayed unmatched. CDR3 sequence reads: CASSTGTVISGNTIYF. DNA for the CDR3: TGTGCCAGTAGTACCGGGACAGTGATCTCTGGAAACACCATATATTTT.

A few counts support this clone. The junction and the germline gene differ at one end; a read error may be behind it. This chain joins TRBV3-1 (or the pseudogene TRBV3-2) and TRBJ1-4; D unresolved. There are 14 residues in the CDR3. From germline, CDR1 is LGHDT and CDR2 YNNKEL (reference sequence). The CDR3 DNA is TGTGCCAGCAGCCAAGATTGGAGGCCAGAGATAGAGCGATTT. This sequence encodes CASSQDWRPEIERF.

The CDR3 bases are TGTGCCAGCAGCTCCTCCGGGACAGGAGTTTTTTTCTTC. Residues: CASSSSGTGVFFF. The chain combines TRBV11-2 with TRBJ2-1, with 8 bases identical to TRBD1. Germline assignment: CDR1 SGHAT and CDR2 FQNNGV. This CDR3 comprises 13 residues. Trimming took 4 bases from V and 16 from J; bases not matched to a gene: 12.

The V call is TRBV5-1, the J call TRBJ1-1; 11 bases are a match to TRBD1. CDR3 size: 14 residues. Germline V gene data show CDR1 as SGHRS and CDR2 as YFSETQ. V lost 5 bases, J lost 5 bases, and 5 bases stayed unmatched. The CDR3 DNA sequence: TGCGCCAGCAGTTCGGACAGGGGGCGAACTGAAGCTTTCTTT. This sequence encodes CASSSDRGRTEAFF.

The CDR3 loop is CASSEGGRGGSPLHF. CDR3 coding DNA: TGTGCCAGCAGTGAAGGAGGAAGAGGGGGTTCACCCCTCCACTTT. The chain is built from TRBV25-1 and TRBJ1-6; possible D gene TRBD1, 6 bases. V was trimmed by 2 bases and J by 9 bases, leaving 14 bases between them. This CDR3 is 15 amino acids long. Germline V CDR1 and CDR2: MGHDK, SYGVNS.

The chain uses TRBV10-3 and TRBJ1-1; TRBD1 matches at 10 bases. This CDR3 has 20 residues. The V gene's germline CDR1 is ENHRY and CDR2 SYGVKD. V trimming: 4 bases; J trimming: 1 base; junction bases outside the gene matches: 18. The DNA for the CDR3 is TGTGCCATCAGTGGGCCCTCCCGAAAGACAGGGGGCGCCGGGAACACTGAAGCTTTCTTT. Its protein is CAISGPSRKTGGAGNTEAFF.

DNA for the CDR3: TGTGCCAGCAGCTTAATCGCGGGGGAGGGGAAAGAGACCCAGTACTTC. Its protein product is CASSLIAGEGKETQYF. This chain uses TRBV7-3 with TRBJ2-5; 7 bases fit TRBD2. The trim removed 1 base at V and 3 bases at J, leaving 8 bases unmatched. Germline lookup yields CDR1 SGHTA and CDR2 FQGTGA. The CDR3 contains 16 residues.

The genes are TRBV5-6 and TRBJ2-3, with 7 bases fitting TRBD1. Per germline, CDR1 SGHDT and CDR2 YYEEEE. The CDR3 is made up of 15 amino acids. V dropped 5 bases and J dropped 6; count of bases not matched to a gene: 12. The CDR3 reads CASRRTGVSRDTQYF. CDR3 bases: TGTGCCAGCAGGCGGACAGGTGTGTCTAGGGATACGCAGTATTTT.

The chain has TRBV5-6 and TRBJ1-1; D is possibly TRBD1 (6 bases). V was clipped by 2 bases and J by 6 bases, with 20 bases between them. CDR1 is SGHDT and CDR2 is YYEEEE in the germline V gene. The CDR3 is 16 amino acids. The CDR3 DNA sequence: TGTGCCAGCAGCTTCAAGACACAGGGAGGGTTAGCTGAAGCTTTCTTT. This sequence encodes CASSFKTQGGLAEAFF.

J is TRBJ1-4 and V is TRBV2; maybe TRBD1 (6 bases). Germline V gene lookup returns CDR1 SNHLY and CDR2 FYNNEI. Trimming removed 8 bases at V and 7 bases at J, with 17 bases between. The CDR3 contains 14 residues. The CDR3 coding sequence is TGTGCCAGCGGTAGTACAGGGAGGGGTGAAAAACTGTTTTTT. Translated: CASGSTGRGEKLFF. The full variable domain, in which reference TRBV2 and TRBJ1-4 provide the parts outside the CDR3, is EPEVTQTPSHQVTQMGQEVILRCVPISNHLYFYWYRQILGQKVEFLVSFYNNEISEKSEIFDDQFSVERPDGSNFTLKIRSTKLEDSAMYFCASGSTGRGEKLFFGSGTQLSVL.

The chain recombines TRBV6-4 with TRBJ1-1, with D possibly being TRBD1 (5 bases). Germline V lookup: CDR1 MRHNA, CDR2 SNTAGT. Between the trimmed V and J ends, which lost 6 bases and 10 bases, there was a span of 18 bases. This CDR3 region has 13 residues. CDR3 coding DNA: TGTGCCAGCAGGCAGCGCAGGGAAGGTGTAGCTTTCTTT. It yields the protein CASRQRREGVAFF.

In this sample, this clone turned up a few times. The chain is built from TRBV2 and TRBJ1-5; 7 positions agree with TRBD1. J lost 3 bases, V lost 6 bases, and 5 bases had no gene match. This CDR3 spans 14 amino acids. Germline loops: CDR1 SNHLY, CDR2 FYNNEI. The CDR3 nucleotides read TGTGCCAGCAGAGACAGGGTACCCAATCAGCCCCAGCATTTT. Its protein product is CASRDRVPNQPQHF.

The gene calls are TRBV5-1 and TRBJ2-1; 8 nucleotides line up with TRBD1. The length of the CDR3 is 16 residues. V shed 4 bases and J 2 bases; nucleotides not matched to a gene: 8. Germline V gives CDR1 SGHRS, CDR2 YFSETQ. The CDR3 protein is CASSLPAQGAYNEQFF. CDR3 sequence (DNA): TGCGCCAGCAGCCTTCCGGCACAGGGGGCCTACAATGAGCAGTTCTTC.

This clone was counted a single time. This CDR3 is CASSEQRGAYNSPLHF. CDR3 DNA sequence: TGTGCCAGCAGTGAACAACGGGGGGCCTATAATTCACCCCTCCACTTT. This chain joins TRBV25-1 and TRBJ1-6; tentatively, D is TRBD1 (5 bases). The CDR3 has 16 residues. Trimming pared 2 bases from V and 2 bases from J, leaving 10 bases between. Germline V gene data show CDR1 as MGHDK and CDR2 as SYGVNS.

The CDR3 reads CASSPGLAGYNEQFF. CDR3 nucleotides: TGTGCCAGCAGCCCGGGACTAGCGGGATACAATGAGCAGTTCTTC. The chain is built from TRBV5-4 and TRBJ2-1; 13 nucleotides agree with TRBD2. The V gene's germline CDR1 is SGHNT and CDR2 YYREEE (reference sequence). V dropped 4 bases and J dropped 4; count of bases not matched to a gene: 2. There are 15 residues in the CDR3.

The chain has TRBV5-4 and TRBJ2-3; 7 bases match TRBD1. Germline CDR1 is SGHNT and CDR2 is YYREEE (reference sequence). The CDR3 length is 15 residues. The V gene end was trimmed by 3 bases and the J gene end by 4 bases; junction bases not matched to a gene: 8. CDR3 nucleotide sequence: TGTGCCAGCAGCTCAGTGCAGGGGGTTGCAGATACGCAGTATTTT. Translation: CASSSVQGVADTQYF.

V and J are TRBV11-3 and TRBJ2-3, with 14 bases aligning to TRBD2. CDR3 size: 15 residues. The trim removed 3 bases at V and 8 bases at J, leaving 4 bases unmatched. CDR1 and CDR2 from the germline V gene are SGHNT and YENEEA. The CDR3 loop reads CASSLGLAGVGTQYF. CDR3 DNA: TGTGCCAGCAGCTTGGGACTAGCGGGAGTAGGTACGCAGTATTTT.